Listed below are T cell receptor beta chains from one sample, sequenced in a study of cytomegalovirus exposure and HLA in healthy donors. TCRdb's copy holds only in-frame clones and misses some; the assay was immunoSEQ multiplex PCR. This sample has about 94,000 clones, with more than 65% found just once. The sample consisted of PBMCs. These receptor sequences come from a human donor in good health. CDR3s leave out the opening cysteine and the closing phenylalanine or tryptophan. The order of the fields is CDR3 length, J gene, D gene, V gene, CDR3 protein. The D gene is left open where the match is weak.

14,TRBJ2-1,.,TRBV28,ASSSDPPGNHNEQF
12,TRBJ1-1,.,TRBV18,ASSPGAAGTEAF
14,TRBJ2-5,.,TRBV4-3,ASSQGFGKGQETQY
12,TRBJ2-6,.,TRBV6-5,ATRERSGANVLT
10,TRBJ2-1,.,TRBV9,ASSAPTREQF
13,TRBJ2-7,TRBD2,TRBV27,ASSPLAGVKYEQY
11,TRBJ1-6,TRBD1,TRBV6-1,ASWDRANSPLH
13,TRBJ2-7,TRBD1,TRBV10-1,ASSLRTGGYYEQY
14,TRBJ1-1,.,TRBV7-2,ASSPPGRRANTEAF
12,TRBJ2-3,TRBD2,TRBV6-1,ASRREARVDTQY
11,TRBJ2-3,.,TRBV7-2,ASSLEEPDTQY
13,TRBJ1-6,.,TRBV5-6,ASSLATTGNSPLH
13,TRBJ2-2,.,TRBV4-1,ASSQDGGIPGELF
11,TRBJ2-4,TRBD1,TRBV30,AWEKDRGNIQY
14,TRBJ2-2,TRBD2,TRBV7-6,ASSFGLAGSTGELF
12,TRBJ1-1,TRBD1,TRBV15,ATTKDRLNTEAF
14,TRBJ1-6,TRBD1,TRBV10-1,ASRDGQAGKGSPLH
11,TRBJ1-2,.,TRBV29-1,SVAYRNGGGYT
11,TRBJ2-7,.,TRBV27,ASSLSWRHEQY
13,TRBJ2-7,.,TRBV28,ASREGGYVGNEQY
18,TRBJ2-6,TRBD1,TRBV27,ASSLNPSLGQSSGANVLT
14,TRBJ2-7,TRBD2,TRBV9,ASSVGGTSGKGEQY
14,TRBJ1-3,.,TRBV15,ATSLRGSSSGNTIY
13,TRBJ2-7,.,TRBV5-1,ASSLEPSSVYEQY
16,TRBJ2-2,TRBD1,TRBV7-3,ASSQNAQGIANTGELF
14,TRBJ1-1,.,TRBV5-5,ASSPTPGVVNTEAF
11,TRBJ2-3,.,TRBV6-5,ASSYGRTDTQY
13,TRBJ1-5,TRBD1,TRBV6-5,ASSGGQGMNQPQH
13,TRBJ2-7,.,TRBV6-6,ASSSPPRSGNEQY
13,TRBJ1-5,TRBD1,TRBV7-8,ASTLTGQANQPQH
11,TRBJ2-7,TRBD1,TRBV27,ASRAQGINEQY
16,TRBJ2-1,.,TRBV27,ASSFREPGGVSSNEQF
13,TRBJ2-7,TRBD1,TRBV9,ASSAAGTGGYEQY
10,TRBJ2-3,.,TRBV9,ASSGTRDTQY
11,TRBJ2-1,.,TRBV19,ASSIVSGNEQF
13,TRBJ1-1,.,TRBV6-5,ASKVFRGENTEAF
11,TRBJ2-2,.,TRBV11-2,ASSLTDTGELF
12,TRBJ2-7,TRBD2,TRBV27,ASSLREGSYEQY
14,TRBJ2-7,.,TRBV7-8,ASSMEGGGTTTEQY
13,TRBJ2-7,.,TRBV18,ASSPNSQRSYEQY
14,TRBJ2-5,TRBD2,TRBV2,ASSAGTSGGQETQY
15,TRBJ2-1,.,TRBV7-8,ASISTAALEFYNEQF
13,TRBJ2-7,TRBD1,TRBV19,ASSISGQGQVVQY
13,TRBJ2-4,.,TRBV6-4,ASSAQGGGQNIQY
12,TRBJ1-1,.,TRBV5-4,ASSVWEGRTEAF
13,TRBJ1-1,.,TRBV2,ASSGSSPEGTEAF
11,TRBJ2-3,.,TRBV7-9,ASSRHSTDTQY
13,TRBJ1-3,.,TRBV28,ASSPPGGSGNTIY
15,TRBJ1-2,TRBD1,TRBV4-1,ASQGDGFAVANYGYT
13,TRBJ1-1,.,TRBV6-1,ASSELVGRDTEAF
11,TRBJ1-2,.,TRBV2,ASSEGADYGYT